Listed below are T cell receptor beta chains from one sample, sequenced in a study of response to subunit inactivated influenza vaccine. TCRdb re-derived calls from the RT-PCR reads in MiXCR, one entry per CDR3 protein. Here the sample spans hundreds of thousands of distinct CDR3 sequences, roughly 25% being singletons. Sequenced material: CD4+ T cells sorted from PBMCs, taken around 5 days after vaccination. The source is a man in his fifties or sixties who received an inactivated influenza vaccine. CDR3s include the opening cysteine and the closing phenylalanine or tryptophan. Each record gives: clone size, V gene, J gene, D gene, CDR3 protein, CDR3 DNA. A D gene is named only where the DNA matches it firmly. Clone size is given for some rows only: seen once, a few or many times, or a class if the clone is expanded.

size: NA; V: TRBV12-3/TRBV12-4; J: TRBJ2-3; D: NA; CDR3: CASSLAPRASTDTQYF; DNA: TGTGCCAGCAGTTTAGCGCCCAGGGCTAGCACAGATACGCAGTATTTT
size: few; V: TRBV5-6; J: TRBJ2-3; D: NA; CDR3: CASSEGGWTDTQYF; DNA: TGTGCCAGCAGTGAGGGGGGGTGGACAGATACGCAGTATTTT
size: once; V: TRBV6-2/TRBV6-3; J: TRBJ2-2; D: NA; CDR3: CASSYFSNTGELFF; DNA: TGTGCCAGCAGTTATTTTAGCAACACCGGGGAGCTGTTTTTT
size: few; V: TRBV7-2; J: TRBJ2-3; D: NA; CDR3: CASSSWDSTDTQYF; DNA: TGTGCCAGCAGCTCGTGGGACAGCACAGATACGCAGTATTTT
size: NA; V: TRBV29-1; J: TRBJ2-3; D: TRBD1; CDR3: CSTGQGSTDTQYF; DNA: TGCAGCACGGGACAGGGGTCGACAGATACGCAGTATTTT
size: NA; V: TRBV29-1; J: TRBJ1-2; D: TRBD1; CDR3: CSVERQGAYGYTF; DNA: TGCAGCGTTGAAAGGCAGGGGGCCTATGGCTACACCTTC
size: NA; V: TRBV7-3; J: TRBJ2-1; D: NA; CDR3: CASSLSAGTTYNEQFF; DNA: TGTGCCAGCAGCTTATCTGCAGGGACAACCTACAATGAGCAGTTCTTC
size: NA; V: TRBV6-1; J: TRBJ2-1; D: TRBD2; CDR3: CASKVSGGVHNEQFF; DNA: TGTGCCAGCAAAGTTAGCGGGGGGGTGCACAATGAGCAGTTCTTC
size: few; V: TRBV30; J: TRBJ2-6; D: NA; CDR3: CAWSVGTGNVLTF; DNA: TGTGCCTGGAGTGTCGGGACGGGCAACGTCCTGACTTTC
size: NA; V: TRBV7-3; J: TRBJ1-5; D: TRBD1; CDR3: CASSLTAQGGASNQPQHF; DNA: TGTGCCAGCAGCTTAACGGCCCAGGGGGGGGCCAGCAATCAGCCCCAGCATTTT
size: NA; V: TRBV29-1; J: TRBJ2-3; D: TRBD2; CDR3: CSVDRTSGGTDTQYF; DNA: TGCAGCGTCGATCGGACTAGCGGGGGAACAGATACGCAGTATTTT
size: few; V: TRBV5-5; J: TRBJ2-3; D: TRBD2; CDR3: CASSFVTSGAFTDTQYF; DNA: TGTGCCAGCAGCTTCGTGACTAGCGGGGCGTTCACAGATACGCAGTATTTT
size: NA; V: TRBV4-3; J: TRBJ2-3; D: NA; CDR3: CASSRDVAGKGTQYF; DNA: TGCGCCAGCAGCCGGGATGTGGCAGGGAAGGGTACGCAGTATTTT
size: few; V: TRBV7-9; J: TRBJ2-3; D: TRBD2; CDR3: CASSLGLAGPHTDTQYF; DNA: TGTGCCAGCAGCTTGGGACTAGCGGGGCCTCACACAGATACGCAGTATTTT
size: few; V: TRBV24-1; J: TRBJ2-7; D: NA; CDR3: CATSDPSEEGMGYEQYF; DNA: TGTGCCACCAGTGACCCCTCGGAAGAGGGAATGGGCTACGAGCAGTACTTC
size: NA; V: TRBV3-1; J: TRBJ1-6; D: NA; CDR3: CASSQSGSRYSPLHF; DNA: TGTGCCAGCAGCCAGAGCGGCTCCCGCTATTCACCCCTCCACTTT
size: few; V: TRBV24-1; J: TRBJ2-5; D: NA; CDR3: CATSDPGPWGQETQYF; DNA: TGTGCCACCAGTGATCCCGGGCCCTGGGGGCAAGAGACCCAGTACTTC
size: few; V: TRBV15; J: TRBJ2-3; D: NA; CDR3: CATSNPGTDTQYF; DNA: TGTGCCACCAGCAATCCGGGGACAGATACGCAGTATTTT
size: once; V: TRBV12-3/TRBV12-4; J: TRBJ1-1; D: NA; CDR3: CASSLEGVKTEAFF; DNA: TGTGCCAGCAGCCTTGAAGGGGTTAAGACTGAAGCTTTCTTT
size: NA; V: TRBV7-8; J: TRBJ2-7; D: NA; CDR3: CASSLASRNHEQYF; DNA: TGTGCCAGCAGCTTAGCTTCCAGGAACCACGAGCAGTACTTC
size: NA; V: TRBV3-1; J: TRBJ2-6; D: NA; CDR3: CASSQVPGRTRQAGANVLTF; DNA: TGTGCCAGCAGCCAAGTTCCAGGGCGGACCAGGCAAGCTGGGGCCAACGTCCTGACTTTC
size: NA; V: TRBV11-3; J: TRBJ2-1; D: NA; CDR3: CASSLRGVDSYNEQFF; DNA: TGTGCCAGCAGCCTCCGCGGAGTCGACTCCTACAATGAGCAGTTCTTC
size: NA; V: TRBV12-3/TRBV12-4; J: TRBJ2-6; D: TRBD1; CDR3: CASRRPGQGTGANVLTF; DNA: TGTGCCAGCAGACGACCGGGACAGGGGACCGGGGCCAACGTCCTGACTTTC
size: few; V: TRBV3-1; J: TRBJ2-2; D: TRBD2; CDR3: CASSRAGASTGELFF; DNA: TGTGCCAGCAGCCGAGCGGGAGCGAGCACCGGGGAGCTGTTTTTT
size: NA; V: TRBV10-3; J: TRBJ1-6; D: NA; CDR3: CATPRGGQLNNSPLHF; DNA: TGTGCCACCCCGAGGGGGGGGCAGCTCAATAATTCACCCCTCCACTTT
size: NA; V: TRBV5-6; J: TRBJ2-7; D: NA; CDR3: CASSLEFREPWGYEQYF; DNA: TGTGCCAGCAGCTTGGAATTTCGGGAACCATGGGGCTACGAGCAGTACTTC
size: few; V: TRBV2; J: TRBJ2-3; D: TRBD2; CDR3: CASSKGTSGGRSTDTQYF; DNA: TGTGCCAGCAGCAAGGGGACTAGCGGGGGGCGAAGCACAGATACGCAGTATTTT
size: many; V: TRBV5-1; J: TRBJ2-1; D: TRBD2; CDR3: CASSLASGSSSYNEQFF; DNA: TGCGCCAGCAGCTTGGCTAGCGGGAGTTCTTCTTACAATGAGCAGTTCTTC
size: few; V: TRBV29-1; J: TRBJ1-5; D: NA; CDR3: CSVVLTAPNQPQHF; DNA: TGCAGCGTTGTGTTGACAGCTCCAAATCAGCCCCAGCATTTT
size: once; V: TRBV20-1; J: TRBJ1-2; D: TRBD1; CDR3: CSYYDRGIDGYTF; DNA: TGCAGCTACTACGACAGGGGAATTGATGGCTACACCTTC
size: NA; V: TRBV15; J: TRBJ2-7; D: TRBD1; CDR3: CATSTNRGKGPYEQYF; DNA: TGTGCCACCAGCACAAACAGGGGTAAGGGGCCCTACGAGCAGTACTTC
size: NA; V: TRBV4-3; J: TRBJ2-1; D: NA; CDR3: CASRGAESSYNEQFF; DNA: TGCGCCAGCAGGGGGGCGGAGAGCTCCTACAATGAGCAGTTCTTC
size: NA; V: TRBV5-1; J: TRBJ1-2; D: NA; CDR3: CASSWPTGQFPGDYGYTF; DNA: TGCGCCAGCAGCTGGCCGACCGGACAGTTTCCAGGGGACTATGGCTACACCTTC
size: few; V: TRBV7-8; J: TRBJ2-3; D: TRBD2; CDR3: CASLGSGGASDTQYF; DNA: TGTGCCAGCCTGGGTTCGGGGGGGGCCTCAGATACGCAGTATTTT
size: NA; V: TRBV12-3/TRBV12-4; J: TRBJ2-1; D: TRBD2; CDR3: CASSSLAGTGYNEQFF; DNA: TGTGCCAGCAGTTCTTTAGCGGGGACCGGCTACAATGAGCAGTTCTTC